This T cell receptor (beta chain) was documented in a study of blood T cell repertoires in COVID-19. Study-wide context: Acute-phase and convalescent COVID-19 samples originated in the United States, Italy and Spain. Sample material is recorded as cDNA or gDNA derived from T cells, B-cell-depleted T cells, or PBMCs.

As originally analysed: Amplification of reference gene primers was used by the study to estimate nucleated cell counts. TCRdb's copy holds only in-frame clones and misses some; the assay was immunoSEQ multiplex PCR. The D gene and trimming were derived from the DNA, and the V and J assignments and clone size from that table. The table has about 97,000 clones, approximately 84% seen once. There are a few counts of this clone. The germline CDR1 and CDR2 sequences are WNHNN and SYGVQD (reference sequence). Trimming cost V 3 bases and J 5 bases; bases outside gene matches: 5. The CDR3 consists of 14 residues.

The source material was peripheral blood. The receptor comes from a man aged 40-49 years with active or convalescent COVID-19. V gene TRBV10-1 combines with J gene TRBJ2-7, with 9 bases that match TRBD1. CDR3 in amino acids: CASSEGTGRHEQYF. The CDR3 bases are TGCGCCAGCAGTGAAGGGACAGGGCGCCACGAGCAGTACTTC.